This is a list of T cell receptor beta chains from one sample in a study of persistence of HIV-infected CD4 T cells. Clones were read by immunoSEQ multiplex PCR, and TCRdb kept only the in-frame ones, dropping some. Here the sample spans about 64,000 clones, roughly 77% being singletons. These TCRs' antigens remain unknown. Sample: CD4+ T cells sorted from PBMCs after approximately 19-hour stimulation, taken from a patient who received antiretroviral therapy. The receptor source for this set is an adult man with HIV who was CMV-seropositive. The CDR3 runs from the conserved cysteine through the conserved F or W. Each record gives: D gene, clone size, J gene, V gene, CDR3 protein. A D gene is named only where the DNA matches it firmly. Size is omitted from some rows. Given values are once, few, many or a class for expanded clones.

d_call: TRBD1
clone_size: .
j_call: TRBJ2-2
v_call: TRBV5-1
cdr3_aa: CASRGQGIAGELFF

d_call: TRBD1
clone_size: .
j_call: TRBJ2-7
v_call: TRBV19
cdr3_aa: CASSLSMTGAGEQYF

d_call: .
clone_size: .
j_call: TRBJ1-3
v_call: TRBV18
cdr3_aa: CASSPLERQIGNTIYF

d_call: .
clone_size: .
j_call: TRBJ2-5
v_call: TRBV5-6
cdr3_aa: CASSLYGQAPGETQYF

d_call: .
clone_size: once
j_call: TRBJ2-1
v_call: TRBV2
cdr3_aa: CASSYGKNEQFF

d_call: TRBD2
clone_size: .
j_call: TRBJ2-1
v_call: TRBV7-2
cdr3_aa: CASSLGAGANEQFF

d_call: .
clone_size: .
j_call: TRBJ2-2
v_call: TRBV5-4
cdr3_aa: CASSLGGGPNTGELFF

d_call: TRBD1
clone_size: .
j_call: TRBJ2-7
v_call: TRBV3-1/TRBV3-2
cdr3_aa: CASTQTGSEQYF

d_call: TRBD1
clone_size: medium-sized
j_call: TRBJ1-5
v_call: TRBV5-1
cdr3_aa: CASRTGTGSNQPQHF

d_call: .
clone_size: .
j_call: TRBJ1-5
v_call: TRBV6-5
cdr3_aa: CASSSLENQPQHF

d_call: TRBD1
clone_size: once
j_call: TRBJ1-6
v_call: TRBV2
cdr3_aa: CASSGGQGESPLHF

d_call: .
clone_size: .
j_call: TRBJ1-2
v_call: TRBV6-5
cdr3_aa: CASSRTASSYGYTF

d_call: .
clone_size: once
j_call: TRBJ1-1
v_call: TRBV5-1
cdr3_aa: CASSLEANTEAFF

d_call: .
clone_size: .
j_call: TRBJ1-2
v_call: TRBV7-8
cdr3_aa: CATAEGGYTF

d_call: .
clone_size: .
j_call: TRBJ2-3
v_call: TRBV4-1
cdr3_aa: CASSQGPKGSGPPSTDTQYF

d_call: TRBD1
clone_size: .
j_call: TRBJ2-2
v_call: TRBV19
cdr3_aa: CASNNRGDTGELFF

d_call: .
clone_size: few
j_call: TRBJ1-4
v_call: TRBV27
cdr3_aa: CASSLSWRINEKLFF

d_call: TRBD1
clone_size: few
j_call: TRBJ2-7
v_call: TRBV5-1
cdr3_aa: CASRSGQGHSYEQYF

d_call: .
clone_size: once
j_call: TRBJ2-2
v_call: TRBV18
cdr3_aa: CASSPSGGAGELFF